This T cell receptor (beta chain) was captured in a study of T-cell memory formation after mild COVID-19. The J segment lost 9 bases and the V segment lost 4 bases, leaving 4 bases of the junction unmatched. Germline V gene sequence: CDR1 SGHRS, CDR2 YFSETQ. The CDR3 has 12 amino acids. From the 5' RACE reads, TCRdb called clonotypes with MiXCR, one entry per CDR3 protein. The sample includes hundreds of thousands of distinct CDR3 sequences, around 22% of them seen just once. The clonotype comes from an adult woman who had mild COVID-19 (a few samples of this study predate the infection). Cell type and time point are not known. The sequenced sample was PBMCs or a T cell subset sorted from them (not recorded which). This chain connects TRBV5-1 to TRBJ2-1, with TRBD1 identical over 7 bases. CDR3 region: CASSVQGLEQFF. DNA for the CDR3: TGCGCCAGCAGCGTACAGGGGCTTGAGCAGTTCTTC. Together with reference TRBV5-1 and TRBJ2-1, the CDR3 gives the full variable domain: KAGVTQTPRYLIKTRGQQVTLSCSPISGHRSVSWYQQTPGQGLQFLFEYFSETQRNKGNFPGRFSGRQFSNSRSEMNVSTLELGDSALYLCASSVQGLEQFFGPGTRLTVL.